Below, 31 T cell receptor beta chains from the same sample are listed, as sequenced in a study of blood T cell repertoires in COVID-19 (TCRdb year 2020). The method was the immunoSEQ multiplex PCR assay. TCRdb carries this immuneACCESS record with in-frame sequences only. Its versions omit some clonotypes, under half of them owing to an unresolved V gene in the studies checked, with the rest unexplained. The sample table contains 250,000 to 400,000 clones; only one count was recorded for about 85% of them. 1.5% to 2% of the sample rests with the top ten. Sequencing input: PBMCs or T cells enriched from blood (not recorded which). Receptors originate from a woman in her thirties who had been exposed to COVID-19.

This rearrangement joins TRBV7-9 to TRBJ1-1, with 8 bases aligning to TRBD1. V gave up 0 bases and J gave up 1 base; unmatched junction bases: 1. The germline V gene encodes CDR1 SEHNR and CDR2 FQNEAQ (reference sequence). The length of the CDR3 is 15 residues. CDR3 in amino acids: CASSLATGENTEAFF. For the CDR3, the DNA is TGTGCCAGCAGCTTAGCGACAGGGGAGAACACTGAAGCTTTCTTT.

This chain uses TRBV10-3 with TRBJ1-2, with a weak D call TRBD1 (6 bases). The germline gives CDR1 ENHRY, CDR2 SYGVKD. The CDR3 length is 15 residues. Trimming took off 0 bases at V and 4 bases at J, with 12 bases between the two ends. The CDR3 DNA follows: TGTGCCATCAGTGAGTCTATGGGGGCTCTCTATGGCTACACCTTC. This translates into CAISESMGALYGYTF.

CDR3 protein: CASSFPRTATNEKLFF. The CDR3 nucleotides read TGTGCCAGCAGTTTCCCCCGGACAGCAACTAATGAAAAACTGTTTTTT. This chain uses TRBV28 with TRBJ1-4, with D perhaps TRBD1 (6 bases). Germline V gives CDR1 MDHEN, CDR2 SYDVKM. Trimming took 3 bases from V and 0 from J, leaving 11 bases between them. The CDR3 is 16 residues long.

The chain uses TRBV9 and TRBJ2-7, with 8 bases identical to TRBD1. Germline V gene data show CDR1 as SGDLS and CDR2 as YYNGEE. This CDR3 comprises 14 residues. The V segment lost 3 bases and the J segment 2 bases; nucleotides outside the gene matches: 4. This CDR3 is CASSAGQATYEQYF. DNA of the CDR3: TGTGCCAGCAGCGCGGGACAGGCGACCTACGAGCAGTACTTC.

The rearrangement links TRBV12-5 to TRBJ1-1; D might be TRBD1 (5 bases). Germline CDR1 LGHNT, CDR2 FRNRAP. CDR3 length equals 13 residues. The V gene lost 5 bases and the J gene lost 1 base, with 8 bases spanning the gap. This CDR3 reads CASGGTGNTEAFF. DNA of the CDR3: TGTGCTAGTGGTGGAACAGGGAACACTGAAGCTTTCTTT. Based on the CDR3 plus reference TRBV12-5 and TRBJ1-1, the full variable domain is DARVTQTPRHKVTEMGQEVTMRCQPILGHNTVFWYRQTMMQGLELLAYFRNRAPLDDSGMPKDRFSAEMPDATLATLKIQPSEPRDSAVYFCASGGTGNTEAFFGQGTRLTVV.

The rearrangement joins TRBV29-1 to TRBJ1-1, with 7 bases that match TRBD1. With 6 bases clipped from V and 3 bases from J, the junction kept 7 bases outside the gene matches. Germline V gene data show CDR1 as SQVTM and CDR2 as ANQGSEA. The CDR3 has 13 amino acids. The CDR3 DNA is TGCAGCGTAAGAACAGGGGAATACACTGAAGCTTTCTTT. Protein product: CSVRTGEYTEAFF.

For this clone: One end of the junction does not line up with germline, which may come from a read error. This chain uses TRBV28 with TRBJ2-7, with 7 bases that match TRBD1. The CDR3 totals 11 residues. The germline V gene encodes CDR1 MDHEN and CDR2 SYDVKM. This CDR3 is CASSSTTGWYF. The CDR3 DNA reads TGTGCCAGCAGTTCTACGACAGGGTGGTATTTC.

The chain links TRBV9 to TRBJ2-7; 9 bases line up with TRBD1. V trimming: 0 bases; J trimming: 6 bases; junction bases outside the gene matches: 4. The CDR3 has 14 amino acids. Germline CDR1 SGDLS, CDR2 YYNGEE. The CDR3 DNA follows: TGTGCCAGCAGCGTAGGAGACAGGGGGAGCGAGCAGTACTTC. This translates into CASSVGDRGSEQYF.

CDR3 amino acids: CATSDSPTGTRNTGELFF. CDR3 in DNA: TGTGCCACCAGTGATTCCCCGACAGGGACGAGGAACACCGGGGAGCTGTTTTTT. V and J are TRBV24-1 and TRBJ2-2, with 7 bases that match TRBD1. The CDR3 has 18 amino acids. CDR1 KGHDR and CDR2 SFDVKD come from the germline V gene. Germline trimming cut 2 bases from V and 1 base from J; bases unmatched to any gene: 9.

The chain carries TRBV19 and TRBJ1-5; TRBD1 matches at 11 bases. CDR1 is LNHDA, CDR2 SQIVND, per germline (reference sequence). The ends lost 5 bases at V and 2 bases at J; junction bases unmatched: 8. This CDR3 has 17 amino acids. The CDR3 spells CASSSGQGVLGNQPQHF. Here the CDR3 DNA reads TGTGCCAGTAGTTCGGGACAGGGGGTTCTGGGCAATCAGCCCCAGCATTTT.

This clone was seen once. The chain joins TRBV4-1 to TRBJ2-7; 11 bases map to TRBD1. CDR1 and CDR2 (germline): MGHRA, YSYEKL. The CDR3 length is 15 residues. With V trimmed by 5 bases and J by 4 bases, 7 bases remained unmatched. CDR3 in amino acids: CASSLPGTGGYEQYF. CDR3 DNA: TGCGCCAGCAGCTTACCGGGGACAGGGGGGTACGAGCAGTACTTC.

This clone was seen only a few times. The chain employs TRBV3-1 (or the pseudogene TRBV3-2) and TRBJ2-1, with D possibly TRBD2 on 6 matching bases. Trimming removed 3 bases at V and 8 bases at J, with 14 bases between. The CDR3 length is 14 residues. Per germline, CDR1 LGHDT and CDR2 YNNKEL (reference sequence). The CDR3 DNA sequence: TGTGCCAGCAGCCAGGACTACAGTGCCTATGAGCAGTTCTTC. This encodes CASSQDYSAYEQFF.

The chain recombines TRBV5-4 with TRBJ2-7; 11 bases line up with TRBD2. There are 15 residues in the CDR3. In germline, CDR1 is SGHNT, CDR2 YYREEE (reference sequence). V was clipped by 4 bases and J by 4 bases; unmatched bases: 7. CDR3 sequence reads: CASSDRLAGIYEQYF. The CDR3 DNA reads as TGTGCCAGCAGCGATCGACTAGCGGGAATATACGAGCAGTACTTC.

This clone came up a few times. The chain is built from TRBV6-5 and TRBJ1-1; perhaps TRBD1 as D (5 bases). Germline CDR1 MNHEY, CDR2 SVGAGI. This CDR3 has 13 amino acids. V shed 7 bases and J shed 4 bases, with 13 bases lying between them. CDR3 in amino acids: CASTRGRGTEAFF. CDR3 coding DNA: TGTGCCAGCACCAGAGGAAGGGGCACTGAAGCTTTCTTT.

This chain joins TRBV20-1 and TRBJ2-5; D ambiguous. This CDR3 contains 14 residues. With 3 bases removed from V and 9 bases from J, the gap between germline ends came to 20 bases. Germline loops: CDR1 DFQATT, CDR2 SNEGSKA (reference sequence). CDR3: CSASFRKETKAQYF. The CDR3 DNA sequence: TGCAGTGCTAGTTTCAGAAAGGAAACTAAGGCCCAGTACTTC.

This clone has just a few counts. V and J are TRBV27 and TRBJ2-2; 11 bases map to TRBD2. The CDR3 runs 16 residues. CDR1 and CDR2 (germline): MNHEY, SMNVEV (reference sequence). With V trimmed by 6 bases and J by 6 bases, 9 bases remained unmatched. The CDR3 coding sequence is TGTGCCAGCAGCTTAGCGGGAGGGCCCTCGTCCGGGGAGCTGTTTTTT. Its translation is CASSLAGGPSSGELFF.

The V call is TRBV6-6, the J call TRBJ1-2, with TRBD1 matching over 10 bases. The CDR3 is 20 residues long. Germline trimming cut 6 bases from V and 4 bases from J; bases unmatched to any gene: 23. Germline-derived CDR1 and CDR2 are MNHNY and SVGAGI (reference sequence). The CDR3 sequence: CASSRKRDRGPSETLYGYTF. CDR3 DNA: TGTGCCAGCAGCCGTAAGAGGGACAGGGGACCCAGCGAAACACTCTATGGCTACACCTTC.

The chain couples TRBV7-2 to TRBJ2-3, with 9 bases matching TRBD2. Germline V gene lookup returns CDR1 SGHTA and CDR2 FQGNSA. The CDR3 length is 16 residues. V shed 1 base, J shed 1 base, and the junction held 3 bases outside the gene matches. The CDR3 DNA reads TGTGCCAGCAGCTTAGGGGTAGCGGGGGGCACAGATACGCAGTATTTT. Its translation: CASSLGVAGGTDTQYF.

The chain employs TRBV19 and TRBJ1-6; D is unresolved. This CDR3 contains 16 residues. V lost 6 bases and J 0 bases, leaving 12 bases between the germline ends. The germline CDR1 and CDR2 sequences are LNHDA and SQIVND (reference sequence). The DNA for the CDR3 is TGTGCCAGTAGAAGGAGGGAGAGCTCCTATAATTCACCCCTCCACTTT. Protein: CASRRRESSYNSPLHF.

The chain employs TRBV7-9 and TRBJ1-6, with TRBD1 matching 10 bases. The V and J ends lost 8 bases and 10 bases, in that order; junction bases with no gene match: 11. The CDR3 length is 15 residues. Per germline, CDR1 SEHNR and CDR2 FQNEAQ (reference sequence). The CDR3 DNA is TGTGCCAGCTCAAGTGGGGACAGGGGTGGATCACCCCTCCACTTT. This translates into CASSSGDRGGSPLHF.

The genes are TRBV5-1 and TRBJ2-1; tentatively, D is TRBD1 (6 bases). The CDR3 is made up of 14 amino acids. Germline V CDR1 and CDR2: SGHRS, YFSETQ. V lost 4 bases to trimming and J lost 5 bases, with 13 bases between them. DNA for the CDR3: TGCGCCAGCAGCCGGATAGGACAGAACAATGAGCAGTTCTTC. This sequence encodes CASSRIGQNNEQFF.

The chain joins TRBV18 to TRBJ1-1; D unresolved. This CDR3 region has 13 residues. Trimming took 5 bases from V and 3 from J, leaving 10 bases between them. From germline, CDR1 is KGHSH and CDR2 LQKENI. The CDR3 region has the DNA TGTGCCAGCTCAAATCAGAGGGACACTGAAGCTTTCTTT. Encoded protein: CASSNQRDTEAFF.

The CDR3 DNA is TGCGCCAGCAGCTTGAATGTTAGGTCTAGCGGGAGTAGAACCTACAATGAGCAGTTCTTC. It is translated as CASSLNVRSSGSRTYNEQFF. The chain joins TRBV5-1 to TRBJ2-1, with 10 nucleotides matching TRBD2. V shed 1 base, J shed 2 bases, and the junction held 15 bases outside the gene matches. The CDR3 covers 20 residues. Germline V CDR1 and CDR2: SGHRS, YFSETQ.

V gene TRBV28 combines with J gene TRBJ2-1, with TRBD1 matching 7 bases. V lost 3 bases, J lost 2 bases, and 4 bases stayed unmatched. This CDR3 spans 15 amino acids. Germline CDR1 reads MDHEN; CDR2 reads SYDVKM. The CDR3 loop is CASSFVGGAYNEQFF. The CDR3 DNA follows: TGTGCCAGCAGTTTTGTAGGGGGCGCCTACAATGAGCAGTTCTTC.

The chain joins TRBV15 to TRBJ2-1, with 9 bases identical to TRBD1. The CDR3 is made up of 15 amino acids. The junction had 8 bases not matched to a gene; V was cut back by 4 bases and J by 7 bases. Per the germline V gene, CDR1 is LNHNV and CDR2 is YYDKDF (reference sequence). The CDR3 loop reads CATSMPGTGTNEQFF. DNA of the CDR3: TGTGCCACCAGCATGCCCGGGACAGGGACGAATGAGCAGTTCTTC.

This clone occurred a few times. The J gene is TRBJ2-1, the V gene TRBV7-8; possibly TRBD1 for D (6 bases). Germline values: CDR1 SGHVS, CDR2 FQNEAQ. Trimming removed 2 bases from V and 8 bases from J, with 10 bases in between. There are 13 residues in the CDR3. The CDR3 nucleotides are TGTGCCAGCAGCTTATCCAGGGGTGATGAGCAGTTCTTC. Amino acids: CASSLSRGDEQFF.

This CDR3 reads CASTLFGGQGLSYTF. For the CDR3, the DNA is TGTGCCAGCACTCTCTTTGGGGGACAGGGGTTGAGCTACACCTTC. The chain carries TRBV2 and TRBJ1-2; TRBD1 matches 10 bases. Losses at the gene ends were 7 bases for V and 9 bases for J; bases not matched to a gene: 14. Germline-derived CDR1 and CDR2 are SNHLY and FYNNEI. This CDR3 is built from 15 residues.

This clone was detected only a few times. The rearrangement links TRBV1 to TRBJ1-5. TRBV1 is a recognized pseudogene. The CDR3 is made up of 18 amino acids. CDR3 sequence reads: CTSSQDGRSPFSNQPQHF. CDR3 nucleotide sequence: TGCACCAGCAGCCAAGATGGGAGATCCCCCTTTAGCAATCAGCCCCAGCATTTT.

The V and J genes are TRBV10-3 and TRBJ2-2; 8 bases line up with TRBD1. The CDR3 contains 14 residues. V lost 2 bases, J lost 7 bases, and 3 bases stayed unmatched. Looked up from germline, CDR1 is ENHRY and CDR2 is SYGVKD. The DNA for the CDR3 is TGTGCCATCAGTGAGATACAGGGGGTCGGGGAGCTGTTTTTT. This gives the protein CAISEIQGVGELFF.

The J gene is TRBJ2-7, the V gene TRBV9; 8 positions agree with TRBD2. Germline values: CDR1 SGDLS, CDR2 YYNGEE. The trim removed 4 bases at V and 3 bases at J, leaving 12 bases unmatched. The CDR3 extends over 16 amino acids. The CDR3 spells CASSPQLGLGVYEQYF. The CDR3 DNA follows: TGTGCCAGCAGCCCTCAGTTGGGACTAGGAGTCTACGAGCAGTACTTC.

This rearrangement joins TRBV7-2 to TRBJ1-4; D gene ambiguous. There are 14 residues in the CDR3. CDR1 is SGHTA, CDR2 FQGNSA, per germline. Trimming took 3 bases from V and 7 from J, leaving 12 bases between them. CDR3 DNA sequence: TGTGCCAGCAGCTTTTCGCAGGCGACTGAAAAACTGTTTTTT. This gives the protein CASSFSQATEKLFF.